This paragraph reports one T cell receptor (beta chain). This sample is drawn from a study of T cell responses to AZD1222 COVID-19 vaccine. The CDR3 is made up of 14 amino acids. Germline V lookup: CDR1 SGHVS, CDR2 FQNEAQ. The V end was cut by 1 base, the J end by 4 bases, with 10 bases between. Sequencing was performed with immunoSEQ multiplex PCR; in TCRdb, only in-frame clones are kept and a portion is missing. The data contain about 84,000 clones, 70% to 90% of them singletons. The source was peripheral blood, collected 28 days after the second AZD1222 dose. V usage is TRBV7-8 and J usage is TRBJ1-1, with a possible D match to TRBD1 (6 bases). This receptor was taken from an adult who received the AZD1222 COVID-19 vaccine. In DNA form, the CDR3 reads TGTGCCAGCAGCTTAGAAGCAGGGGTCACTGAAGCTTTCTTT. Translated: CASSLEAGVTEAFF.